The 27 T cell receptor beta chains given below trace back to one sample, sequenced in a study of CD4+ T cells in melanoma. Sequencing used immunoSEQ multiplex PCR; TCRdb keeps in-frame clones, though not all of them. The table records around 10,000 clones, around 69% of them present only once. The sample consisted of tumor tissue. These receptors all come from a human donor with melanoma.

This clone occurred once. This chain joins TRBV5-1 and TRBJ1-1; perhaps TRBD1 as D (5 bases). Trimming pared 3 bases from V and 2 bases from J, leaving 17 bases between. The CDR3 totals 16 residues. The V gene's germline CDR1 is SGHRS and CDR2 YFSETQ. CDR3 residues: CASSSSPTDANTEAFF. The CDR3 DNA sequence: TGCGCCAGCAGCTCGTCCCCGACAGACGCAAACACTGAAGCTTTCTTT.

This clone came up a few times. The chain links TRBV5-1 to TRBJ1-1, with D tentatively TRBD1 (5 bases). Germline V gives CDR1 SGHRS, CDR2 YFSETQ. Trimming stripped 4 bases from V and 3 bases from J, with 10 bases between. This CDR3 contains 13 residues. CDR3 sequence (DNA): TGCGCCAGCAGCCTGGCGGGGGACACTGAAGCTTTCTTT. The encoded protein is CASSLAGDTEAFF.

This clone appeared a few times. V is TRBV19 and J is TRBJ2-1, with D possibly matching TRBD2 (6 bases). The germline V and J ends were trimmed by 3 bases and 4 bases, with 13 bases remaining between them. The CDR3 has 15 residues. CDR1 LNHDA and CDR2 SQIVND come from the germline V gene (reference sequence). In DNA form, the CDR3 reads TGTGCCAGTAGTATCGGGGGAGGCGGGTACAATGAGCAGTTCTTC. Its protein product is CASSIGGGGYNEQFF.

The rearrangement joins TRBV5-4 to TRBJ2-7; TRBD1 matches at 8 bases. The length of the CDR3 is 16 residues. Germline lookup yields CDR1 SGHNT and CDR2 YYREEE (reference sequence). J gave up 0 bases and V 4 bases, and 9 bases lay outside the gene matches. The CDR3 bases are TGTGCCAGCAGCCCCGACGTAGGGACAGGCTCCTACGAGCAGTACTTC. As protein: CASSPDVGTGSYEQYF.

This clone was observed a handful of times. V gene TRBV11-3 combines with J gene TRBJ1-2; 10 bases line up with TRBD1. CDR1 and CDR2 (germline): SGHNT, YENEEA. The length of the CDR3 is 15 residues. J was trimmed by 7 bases and V by 5 bases; bases with no gene match: 10. The CDR3 nucleotides read TGTGCCAGCAGCCCGGTGGGACAGGGGTTCGGTGGCTACACCTTC. Translated: CASSPVGQGFGGYTF.

This chain uses TRBV6-7 with TRBJ2-3; 8 nucleotides agree with TRBD1. TRBV6-7 is marked as an open reading frame, function uncertain. With 6 bases clipped from V and 0 bases from J, the junction kept 20 bases outside the gene matches. The CDR3 is 20 residues long. The CDR3 sequence: CASSPRTGLRGASSTDTQYF. CDR3 nucleotide sequence: TGTGCCAGCAGCCCGAGGACAGGGCTAAGGGGAGCCTCTAGCACAGATACGCAGTATTTT.

This clone was found once. At one end, the junction sequence differs from germline, possibly due to a read error. This sequence joins TRBV7-3 and TRBJ2-1, with D perhaps TRBD1 (5 bases). There are 16 residues in the CDR3. Per germline, CDR1 SGHTA and CDR2 FQGTGA. The CDR3 loop is CASSLMGPGSNNEQFF. CDR3 DNA sequence: TGTGCCAGCAGCTTAATGGGGCCAGGCTCCAACAATGAGCAGTTCTTC.

The chain combines TRBV2 with TRBJ2-5; TRBD2 matches at 9 bases. Germline V gene lookup returns CDR1 SNHLY and CDR2 FYNNEI. The CDR3 consists of 14 residues. V trimming: 6 bases; J trimming: 5 bases; junction bases outside the gene matches: 7. The chain's CDR3 is CASRRLADIETQYF. The CDR3, as DNA: TGTGCCAGCAGACGACTAGCGGATATTGAGACCCAGTACTTC.

In this sample, this clone is medium-sized. Other DNA sequences in this specimen translate into the identical CDR3. The chain has TRBV5-1 and TRBJ1-3; D gene ambiguous. Germline-derived CDR1 and CDR2 are SGHRS and YFSETQ. The CDR3 totals 15 residues. Trimming took 0 bases from V and 2 from J, leaving 9 bases between them. The DNA for the CDR3 is TGCGCCAGCAGCTTGGTTGGCGTTCCTGGAAACACCATATATTTT. Protein product: CASSLVGVPGNTIYF.

This clone was seen a few times. The rearrangement joins TRBV7-9 to TRBJ1-4, with a possible D match to TRBD1 (6 bases). The ends were cut back, 5 bases at V and 8 bases at J, with 15 bases in the middle. The CDR3 runs 14 residues. Per the germline V gene, CDR1 is SEHNR and CDR2 is FQNEAQ (reference sequence). CDR3 in DNA: TGTGCCAGCAGCGGTATGGGGGCGAGGGAAAAACTGTTTTTT. Its protein is CASSGMGAREKLFF.

This clone was picked up one time. V is TRBV7-8 and J is TRBJ1-1, with a possible D match to TRBD1 (5 bases). Germline V gene lookup returns CDR1 SGHVS and CDR2 FQNEAQ. This CDR3 spans 14 amino acids. Trimming cost V 6 bases and J 3 bases, with 14 bases left between them. The CDR3 loop reads CASRPQGGYTEAFF. CDR3 in DNA: TGTGCCAGCAGGCCTCAGGGAGGGTACACTGAAGCTTTCTTT.

This clone has a single count. The V call is TRBV6-4, the J call TRBJ2-6; 7 bases agree with TRBD1. Trimming took 6 bases from V and 2 from J; bases not matched to a gene: 1. The CDR3 covers 14 residues. Per the germline V gene, CDR1 is MRHNA and CDR2 is SNTAGT. The CDR3 spells CASSDRAGANVLTF. The CDR3 DNA sequence: TGTGCCAGCAGCGACAGGGCTGGGGCCAACGTCCTGACTTTC.

This clone was observed a single time. The chain combines TRBV9 with TRBJ2-3; TRBD1 aligns across 8 bases. Germline V gene data show CDR1 as SGDLS and CDR2 as YYNGEE. J lost 5 bases, V lost 0 bases, and 5 bases had no gene match. This CDR3 has 15 amino acids. The CDR3 coding sequence is TGTGCCAGCAGCGTAGGCAGGGGGCATGGAGATACGCAGTATTTT. This encodes CASSVGRGHGDTQYF.

In DNA, the CDR3 is TGTGCTAGTGGGTTGATGACAGGGAGAGCCAATCAGCCCCAGCATTTT. It yields the protein CASGLMTGRANQPQHF. The chain carries TRBV12-5 and TRBJ1-5; 7 bases fit TRBD1. This CDR3 is built from 16 residues. Germline V gene sequence: CDR1 LGHNT, CDR2 FRNRAP. Unmatched junction bases numbered 11, after V lost 6 bases and J lost 3 bases.

V is TRBV11-1 and J is TRBJ1-1; TRBD1 aligns across 10 bases. The V segment lost 4 bases and the J segment 6 bases; nucleotides outside the gene matches: 11. This CDR3 has 16 amino acids. Per the germline V gene, CDR1 is SGHAT and CDR2 is FQDESV (reference sequence). CDR3 in amino acids: CASSWDRGRSTSEAFF. The CDR3, as DNA: TGTGCCAGCAGCTGGGACAGGGGACGGAGTACCTCTGAAGCTTTCTTT.

The chain has TRBV6-1 and TRBJ2-3, with 7 positions matching TRBD1. The CDR3 contains 15 residues. Trimming cost V 4 bases and J 6 bases; bases outside gene matches: 10. CDR1 MNHNS and CDR2 SASEGT come from the germline V gene. The CDR3 DNA sequence: TGTGCCAGCAGTGGTCGGACAGGTTCCGACGATACGCAGTATTTT. It specifies CASSGRTGSDDTQYF.

CDR3 in DNA: TGTGCCAGCAGCGGGTTAGGGACAGGGGCTCTCTATGGCTACACCTTC. Translating it yields CASSGLGTGALYGYTF. V usage is TRBV9 and J usage is TRBJ1-2; 10 bases are shared with TRBD1. CDR3 length: 16 residues. The ends lost 3 bases at V and 4 bases at J; junction bases unmatched: 9. Germline CDR1 SGDLS, CDR2 YYNGEE.

The chain couples TRBV7-2 to TRBJ2-5; D remains unclear. The CDR3 consists of 11 residues. Germline V gene lookup returns CDR1 SGHTA and CDR2 FQGNSA. Trimming cost V 6 bases and J 4 bases, with 6 bases left between them. In DNA, the CDR3 is TGTGCCAGCAGTTCTCGAGAGACCCAGTACTTC. This sequence encodes CASSSRETQYF. Based on the CDR3 plus reference TRBV7-2 and TRBJ2-5, the full variable domain is GAGVSQSPSNKVTEKGKDVELRCDPISGHTALYWYRQSLGQGLEFLIYFQGNSAPDKSGLPSDRFSAERTGGSVSTLTIQRTQQEDSAVYLCASSSRETQYFGPGTRLLVL.

The J gene is TRBJ2-7, the V gene TRBV14; 8 bases are a match to TRBD2. The CDR3 contains 14 residues. The ends lost 8 bases at V and 0 bases at J; junction bases unmatched: 6. Germline CDR1 reads SGHDN; CDR2 reads FVKESK. This CDR3 reads CASGTSGSSYEQYF. Written as DNA, the CDR3 is TGTGCCAGCGGAACAAGCGGGAGCTCCTACGAGCAGTACTTC.

The rearrangement links TRBV6-1 to TRBJ2-7, with 9 positions matching TRBD2. V dropped 7 bases and J dropped 3; count of bases not matched to a gene: 7. CDR3 length equals 14 residues. Germline V CDR1 and CDR2: MNHNS, SASEGT. Here the CDR3 reads CASTPLAGSYEQYF. The CDR3 DNA is TGTGCCAGCACCCCGCTAGCGGGGAGCTACGAGCAGTACTTC.

This clone is a singleton in its sample. The chain recombines TRBV13 with TRBJ1-3, with D perhaps matching TRBD1 (5 bases). The CDR3 has 15 residues. Trimming took 5 bases from V and 3 from J, leaving 14 bases between them. CDR1 and CDR2 (germline): PRHDT, FYEKMQ (reference sequence). The DNA of the CDR3 is TGTGCCAGCAGCCCCGGCGGGAGGGGTGGAAACACCATATATTTT. Encoded protein: CASSPGGRGGNTIYF.

The chain uses TRBV9 and TRBJ2-3; D is uncertain. Germline V CDR1 and CDR2: SGDLS, YYNGEE. This CDR3 has 14 residues. Trimming took off 3 bases at V and 0 bases at J, with 8 bases between the two ends. The CDR3 DNA reads as TGTGCCAGCAGCGAAAACCCAAGCACAGATACGCAGTATTTT. This encodes CASSENPSTDTQYF.

The chain links TRBV5-1 to TRBJ2-2, with 8 bases aligning to TRBD2. The CDR3 sequence is 16 residues long. The trim removed 4 bases at V and 0 bases at J, leaving 5 bases unmatched. The germline CDR1 and CDR2 sequences are SGHRS and YFSETQ. CDR3 sequence reads: CASSLTGGSNTGELFF. CDR3 sequence (DNA): TGCGCCAGCAGCCTAACGGGGGGGTCGAACACCGGGGAGCTGTTTTTT.

The CDR3: CSARLAGGYNEQFF. The CDR3 region has the DNA TGCAGCGCACGACTAGCGGGGGGGTATAATGAGCAGTTCTTC. The chain uses TRBV29-1 and TRBJ2-1, with 14 bases aligning to TRBD2. J gave up 7 bases and V 7 bases, and 6 bases lay outside the gene matches. The CDR3 has 14 residues. Germline CDR1 SQVTM, CDR2 ANQGSEA.

This sequence joins TRBV5-6 and TRBJ2-7; TRBD2 agrees at 8 bases. Germline CDR1 and CDR2: SGHDT and YYEEEE. The V segment lost 4 bases and the J segment 5 bases; nucleotides outside the gene matches: 14. CDR3 length: 16 amino acids. The CDR3 reads CASSAAGTRSLNEQYF. In DNA, the CDR3 is TGTGCCAGCAGCGCAGCCGGGACTAGGTCTCTCAACGAGCAGTACTTC.

In this sample, this clone turned up a few times. The chain carries TRBV7-2 and TRBJ2-2, with D perhaps given as TRBD1 or TRBD2 (5 bases each). CDR3 length equals 15 residues. CDR1 and CDR2 from the germline V gene are SGHTA and FQGNSA. The V and J ends lost 8 bases and 1 base respectively, with 14 bases between them. In nucleotides, the CDR3 is TGTGCCAGCTCGGGACGTAACCTGAACACCGGGGAGCTGTTTTTT. Its translation: CASSGRNLNTGELFF.

The chain recombines TRBV13 with TRBJ2-7; D call uncertain. V was pared by 3 bases and J by 1 base, with 7 bases between. The germline V gene encodes CDR1 PRHDT and CDR2 FYEKMQ (reference sequence). This CDR3 comprises 13 residues. The CDR3 DNA follows: TGTGCCAGCAGCTTTAGAAGGTCCTACGAGCAGTACTTC. Residues: CASSFRRSYEQYF.